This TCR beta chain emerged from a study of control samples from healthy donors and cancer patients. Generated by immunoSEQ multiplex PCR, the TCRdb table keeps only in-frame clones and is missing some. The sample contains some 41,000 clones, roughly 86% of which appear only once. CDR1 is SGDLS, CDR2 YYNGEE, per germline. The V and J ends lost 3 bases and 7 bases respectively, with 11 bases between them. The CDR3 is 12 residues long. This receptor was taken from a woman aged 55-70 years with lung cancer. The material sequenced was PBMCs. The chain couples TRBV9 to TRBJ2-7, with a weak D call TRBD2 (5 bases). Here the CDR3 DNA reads TGTGCCAGCAGCGGCGGACTGGGAGAGCAGTACTTC. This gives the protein CASSGGLGEQYF.